This T cell receptor beta chain was obtained from a study of T cell responses to AZD1222 COVID-19 vaccine. Notes on this clone: Its antigen is unknown.

Measured with immunoSEQ multiplex PCR; TCRdb has only the in-frame clones, and not every one. Among 100,000 to 150,000 clones, approximately 93% were seen once, and the ten largest hold around 5.9%. Study-wide results and limits: Researchers report vaccine-associated CD4 TCRs spanning spike, with dominance at 160-218 and 743-854.

The CDR3 spans 15 residues. V lost 3 bases and J lost 9, with 21 bases in between. Germline lookup yields CDR1 LNHDA and CDR2 SQIVND (reference sequence). The clonotype comes from an adult in good health. The chain has TRBV19 and TRBJ2-7; D possibly corresponds to TRBD1 (6 bases). The sequences come from peripheral blood, collected on day 0 of AZD1222 vaccination. Here the CDR3 reads CASSMAFWGLQGQYF. In nucleotides, the CDR3 is TGTGCCAGTAGTATGGCATTTTGGGGGCTTCAAGGGCAGTACTTC.